One and the same sample provided the 8 T cell receptor beta chains below, sequenced in a study of tumor-infiltrating lymphocytes in localized non-small cell lung cancer. Method: immunoSEQ multiplex PCR; TCRdb's copy keeps in-frame clones and lacks some. Here the sample spans about 15,000 clones, 81% being singletons. Specimen: lung tumor tissue. The receptors were gathered from a human donor with non-small cell lung cancer.

V gene TRBV2 combines with J gene TRBJ2-7; 9 positions agree with TRBD1. V was clipped by 9 bases and J by 6 bases; unmatched bases: 9. Germline CDR1 SNHLY, CDR2 FYNNEI. The length of the CDR3 is 13 residues. The CDR3 loop is CARGDREAGEQYF. CDR3 in DNA: TGTGCCAGGGGGGACAGGGAAGCAGGCGAGCAGTACTTC.

This rearrangement joins TRBV30 to TRBJ2-7; TRBD2 matches 8 bases. The CDR3 extends over 14 amino acids. Germline-derived CDR1 and CDR2 are GTSNPN and SVGIG (reference sequence). J gave up 3 bases and V 3 bases, and 7 bases lay outside the gene matches. CDR3 sequence: CAWSEPSGYYEQYF. In nucleotides, the CDR3 is TGTGCCTGGAGCGAACCTAGCGGGTACTACGAGCAGTACTTC.

J is TRBJ1-2 and V is TRBV9; perhaps TRBD1 as D (6 bases). Germline V lookup: CDR1 SGDLS, CDR2 YYNGEE. The CDR3 length is 15 residues. Trimming cost V 0 bases and J 3 bases, with 12 bases left between them. The CDR3 DNA follows: TGTGCCAGCAGCGTAGGTAGGGGGACGGACTATGGCTACACCTTC. Encoded protein: CASSVGRGTDYGYTF.

V and J are TRBV4-3 and TRBJ1-6; TRBD1 agrees at 8 bases. The CDR3 has 18 amino acids. Germline assignment: CDR1 LGHNA and CDR2 YSLEER. The V segment lost 0 bases and the J segment 7 bases; nucleotides outside the gene matches: 11. CDR3 loop: CASSQDGTDRGGNSPLHF. CDR3 bases: TGCGCCAGCAGCCAAGATGGGACAGACAGGGGTGGGAATTCACCCCTCCACTTT.

V and J are TRBV4-1 and TRBJ1-1; 9 bases are a match to TRBD1. The germline CDR1 and CDR2 sequences are MGHRA and YSYEKL. V was clipped by 5 bases and J by 1 base; unmatched bases: 2. This CDR3 is built from 14 residues. The CDR3, as DNA: TGCGCCAGCAGCGAGGACAGGGGGAACACTGAAGCTTTCTTT. This gives the protein CASSEDRGNTEAFF.

The chain carries TRBV9 and TRBJ2-7; 10 bases agree with TRBD1. The trim removed 1 base at V and 5 bases at J, leaving 3 bases unmatched. This CDR3 region has 14 residues. Germline assignment: CDR1 SGDLS and CDR2 YYNGEE. In nucleotides, the CDR3 is TGTGCCAGCAGCGTACTAGGGACAGGGGACGAGCAGTACTTC. Translation: CASSVLGTGDEQYF.

The chain couples TRBV28 to TRBJ2-3; the D gene is possibly TRBD2 (6 bases). Germline values: CDR1 MDHEN, CDR2 SYDVKM. The CDR3 loop spans 14 amino acids. The germline V and J ends were trimmed by 2 bases and 0 bases, with 6 bases remaining between them. CDR3 coding DNA: TGTGCCAGCAGTTTAGGGACTAGCACAGATACGCAGTATTTT. It is translated as CASSLGTSTDTQYF.

This chain links TRBV11-2 with TRBJ2-3, with 10 bases aligning to TRBD2. Looked up from germline, CDR1 is SGHAT and CDR2 is FQNNGV. V lost 4 bases to trimming and J lost 4 bases; unmatched junction nucleotides: 8. The length of the CDR3 is 16 residues. CDR3 region: CASSYGASGSADTQYF. CDR3 coding DNA: TGTGCCAGCAGCTACGGGGCTAGCGGGAGTGCAGATACGCAGTATTTT. Supplemented by reference TRBV11-2 and TRBJ2-3, the full variable domain reads EAGVAQSPRYKIIEKRQSVAFWCNPISGHATLYWYQQILGQGPKLLIQFQNNGVVDDSQLPKDRFSAERLKGVDSTLKIQPAKLEDSAVYLCASSYGASGSADTQYFGPGTRLTVL.